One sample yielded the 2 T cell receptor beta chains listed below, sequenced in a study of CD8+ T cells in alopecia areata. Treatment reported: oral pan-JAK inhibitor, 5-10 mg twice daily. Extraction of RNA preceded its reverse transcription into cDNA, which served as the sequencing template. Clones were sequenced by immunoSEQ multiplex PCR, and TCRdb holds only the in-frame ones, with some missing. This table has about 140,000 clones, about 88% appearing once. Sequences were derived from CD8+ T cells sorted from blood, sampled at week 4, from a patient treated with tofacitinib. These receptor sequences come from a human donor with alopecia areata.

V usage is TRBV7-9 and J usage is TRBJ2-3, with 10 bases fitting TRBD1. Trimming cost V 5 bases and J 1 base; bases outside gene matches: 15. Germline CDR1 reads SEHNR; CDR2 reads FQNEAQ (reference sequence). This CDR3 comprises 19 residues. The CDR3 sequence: CASSPWDRGPKKGTDTQYF. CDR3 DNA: TGTGCCAGCAGCCCCTGGGACAGGGGACCAAAAAAGGGCACAGATACGCAGTATTTT.

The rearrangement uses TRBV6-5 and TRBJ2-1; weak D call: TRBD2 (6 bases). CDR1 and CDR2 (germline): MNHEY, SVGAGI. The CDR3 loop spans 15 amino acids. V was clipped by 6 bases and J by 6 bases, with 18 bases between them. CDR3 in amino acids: CASRLDSQGLNEQFF. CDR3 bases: TGTGCCAGCAGGTTAGACAGTCAGGGACTCAATGAGCAGTTCTTC.